What follows describes a single T cell receptor (beta chain). Its antigen is unidentified. The ends lost 4 bases at V and 4 bases at J; junction bases unmatched: 13. CDR3 length equals 16 residues. The germline V gene has CDR1 SQVTM and CDR2 ANQGSEA. These data come from a study of CD4 T cells in relation to SARS-CoV-2 and coronaviruses. Looking at the study overall: TCR beta CDR3s were sequenced after roughly eleven-day antigen culture of PBMCs. Notes on the study in general: The assay detects memory recall responses, not culture-primed primary responses.

The data were produced by immunoSEQ multiplex PCR, yet TCRdb's version contains in-frame clones alone and is incomplete. The sample has about 35,000 clones, 70% to 85% seen once; the top ten hold around 21%. Sequencing was done on a sample of memory CD4+ T cells from PBMCs, cultured in vitro. The origin of this receptor is an adult with COVID-19. The V and J genes are TRBV29-1 and TRBJ2-5; TRBD1 aligns across 9 bases. CDR3 DNA sequence: TGCAGCGTTGTAATAGGCGGGACAGGGAGTGGAGAGACCCAGTACTTC. This codes for CSVVIGGTGSGETQYF.